Shown below are 4 T cell receptor beta chains from a single sample sequenced in a study of Ad26.COV2.S vaccination and SARS-CoV-2 variants. This table comes from immunoSEQ multiplex PCR, and its TCRdb copy is limited to in-frame clones, with some not included. The sample consists of over 400,000 clones, around 92% of them appearing once. Indicated treatment: roughly 19 received Ad26.COV2.S at low or high dose, single or two shots; 5 received placebo; per-sample allocation not given. The samples date from day 63 after the first vaccine or placebo injection. The material sequenced was peripheral blood, taken in a trial of Ad26.COV2.S vaccine versus placebo. These receptors were taken from a person between 18 and 59 years old who received the Ad26.COV2.S COVID-19 vaccine or a placebo.

The chain joins TRBV6-5 to TRBJ1-2; no definite D call. The V end lost 9 bases, the J end lost 4 bases, and 6 bases lay between the germline ends. The CDR3 consists of 10 residues. CDR1 is MNHEY, CDR2 SVGAGI, per germline. CDR3 sequence: CARPSYGYTF. The CDR3 coding sequence is TGTGCCAGGCCCAGCTATGGCTACACCTTC.

The gene calls are TRBV3-1 (or the pseudogene TRBV3-2) and TRBJ1-5; D unresolved. V gave up 1 base and J gave up 9 bases, with 7 bases separating them. Germline V gene sequence: CDR1 LGHDT, CDR2 YNNKEL (reference sequence). The CDR3 extends over 12 amino acids. The CDR3 loop reads CASSQGSAPQHF. The DNA of the CDR3 is TGTGCCAGCAGCCAAGGCTCCGCGCCCCAGCATTTT.

The V and J genes are TRBV19 and TRBJ1-5, with 8 nucleotides matching TRBD1. V trimming: 1 base; J trimming: 3 bases; junction bases outside the gene matches: 5. The germline V gene has CDR1 LNHDA and CDR2 SQIVND (reference sequence). The CDR3 is 16 amino acids. The CDR3 DNA is TGTGCCAGTAGTATAGCACAGGGGGGTGCCAATCAGCCCCAGCATTTT. Translating gives CASSIAQGGANQPQHF.

The rearrangement joins TRBV7-8 to TRBJ2-3; TRBD2 aligns across 7 bases. The CDR3 consists of 17 residues. Germline V lookup: CDR1 SGHVS, CDR2 FQNEAQ. Trimming took 2 bases from V and 2 from J; bases not matched to a gene: 10. CDR3 amino acids: CASSLLSVRGFTDTQYF. CDR3 nucleotide sequence: TGTGCCAGCAGCTTATTATCCGTGCGGGGGTTCACAGATACGCAGTATTTT.